These 5 T cell receptor beta chains were all obtained from the same sample, sequenced in a study of OX40 agonist ivuxolimab in advanced cancers. Produced via immunoSEQ multiplex PCR; TCRdb's table is partial and in-frame only. The table includes 45,000 or so clones, around 90% detected once. Sequences were derived from CD4+ or CD8+ T cells sorted from blood, sampled in a trial of the OX40 agonist ivuxolimab. These TCRs come from an adult with an advanced solid tumor such as melanoma, head and neck, liver or kidney cancer.

The chain has TRBV5-6 and TRBJ2-3; 12 bases line up with TRBD1. CDR3 length equals 16 residues. Germline V gene data show CDR1 as SGHDT and CDR2 as YYEEEE. J lost 13 bases, V lost 0 bases, and 12 bases had no gene match. The chain's CDR3 is CASSLARDRGLVMKYF. The CDR3 nucleotides read TGTGCCAGCAGCTTGGCTCGGGACAGGGGGCTAGTTATGAAGTATTTT.

This clone was seen only a few times. The chain has TRBV4-3 and TRBJ2-7, with TRBD1 matching over 8 bases. CDR1 LGHNA and CDR2 YSLEER come from the germline V gene. J was trimmed by 2 bases and V by 0 bases; bases with no gene match: 3. There are 15 residues in the CDR3. This CDR3 reads CASSQDDRGAYEQYF. The CDR3 DNA reads TGCGCCAGCAGCCAAGACGACAGGGGAGCCTACGAGCAGTACTTC.

The genes are TRBV6-4 and TRBJ2-1; D remains unclear. The CDR3 is 13 amino acids. Looked up from germline, CDR1 is MRHNA and CDR2 is SNTAGT. V was shortened by 2 bases and J by 9 bases, with 11 bases between the two germline ends. CDR3: CASSDRRGSEQFF. The DNA for the CDR3 is TGTGCCAGCAGTGACCGCCGAGGTAGTGAGCAGTTCTTC.

The rearrangement joins TRBV11-2 to TRBJ2-7; D is undetermined. This CDR3 contains 12 residues. The germline CDR1 and CDR2 sequences are SGHAT and FQNNGV. V dropped 5 bases and J dropped 2 bases, with 7 bases sitting between them. This chain's CDR3 is CASSNGAYEQYV. DNA for the CDR3: TGTGCCAGCAGCAATGGAGCCTACGAGCAGTACGTC.

The chain uses TRBV2 and TRBJ1-3; 8 nucleotides match TRBD1. The length of the CDR3 is 16 residues. CDR1 is SNHLY and CDR2 is FYNNEI in the germline V gene. After removal of 1 base from V and 4 bases from J, the junction contained 6 bases not matched to a gene. Here the CDR3 reads CASSEDPDREGNTIYF. Here the CDR3 DNA reads TGTGCCAGCAGTGAAGATCCGGACAGGGAAGGAAACACCATATATTTT. Together with reference TRBV2 and TRBJ1-3, the CDR3 gives the full variable domain: EPEVTQTPSHQVTQMGQEVILRCVPISNHLYFYWYRQILGQKVEFLVSFYNNEISEKSEIFDDQFSVERPDGSNFTLKIRSTKLEDSAMYFCASSEDPDREGNTIYFGEGSWLTVV.